Each of the 7 T cell receptor beta chains below was sequenced from the same sample in a study of neurological immune-mediated disorders. The time point denotes: longitudinal time-point 3. TCRdb called the 5' RACE reads again in MiXCR, with one record for every CDR3 protein. The sample consists of 84,000 or so distinct CDR3 sequences, roughly 4.3% of them appearing once. The sequenced sample consisted of PBMCs. These receptors all come from a woman aged 60-75 years with multiple sclerosis.

This clonotype has a count of ten or more. V and J are TRBV7-2 and TRBJ1-6; D not certain. The V and J ends lost 1 base and 0 bases respectively, with 4 bases between them. Germline-derived CDR1 and CDR2 are SGHTA and FQGNSA. The CDR3 length is 15 residues. CDR3 protein: CASSLGSSYNSPLHF. Here the CDR3 DNA reads TGTGCCAGCAGCTTAGGGAGCTCCTATAATTCACCCCTCCACTTT.

This clonotype was seen at least ten times. This chain connects TRBV5-1 to TRBJ2-3, with D possibly being TRBD1 or TRBD2 (5 bases each). The germline CDR1 and CDR2 sequences are SGHRS and YFSETQ. Trimming left V 5 bases short and J 2 bases short, with 15 bases between. The CDR3 covers 15 residues. CDR3 nucleotides: TGCGCCAGCAGTTTTGGGGACCGATCCACAGATACGCAGTATTTT. Encoded protein: CASSFGDRSTDTQYF.

This clonotype was observed many times. The chain joins TRBV5-1 to TRBJ2-4; D tentatively reads TRBD1 or TRBD2 (6 bases each). The germline V and J ends were trimmed by 4 bases and 9 bases, with 20 bases remaining between them. The CDR3 covers 15 residues. The germline V gene has CDR1 SGHRS and CDR2 YFSETQ. CDR3: CASSPTDGGIGIQYF. The CDR3 coding sequence is TGCGCCAGCAGCCCTACGGACGGGGGCATCGGCATTCAGTACTTC.

At least ten counts were recorded for this clonotype. The genes are TRBV20-1 and TRBJ2-3; 9 bases align to TRBD2. The germline gives CDR1 DFQATT, CDR2 SNEGSKA (reference sequence). This CDR3 has 19 amino acids. J gave up 5 bases and V 0 bases, and 18 bases lay outside the gene matches. The CDR3 nucleotides are TGCAGTGCTAGAGATCTGCGGGGGGGCCTCCTTGGGGATAGAGATACGCAGTATTTT. Translated: CSARDLRGGLLGDRDTQYF.

This clonotype was observed many times. The rearrangement joins TRBV7-9 to TRBJ2-6; no firm D call. Germline CDR1 and CDR2: SEHNR and FQNEAQ (reference sequence). Trimming pared 3 bases from V and 0 bases from J, leaving 12 bases between. There are 17 residues in the CDR3. This CDR3 is CASSLWAGRSGANVLTF. CDR3 sequence (DNA): TGTGCCAGCAGCTTGTGGGCCGGACGCTCTGGGGCCAACGTCCTGACTTTC.

This clonotype came up many times. The chain employs TRBV29-1 and TRBJ2-1, with 10 bases lining up with TRBD1. The ends lost 6 bases at V and 9 bases at J; junction bases unmatched: 11. Germline CDR1 SQVTM, CDR2 ANQGSEA. The CDR3 contains 14 residues. The DNA for the CDR3 is TGCAGCGTATCGTGGACAGGGGGTATTAGTGAGCAGTTCTTC. It encodes CSVSWTGGISEQFF.

This clonotype was counted at least ten times. This chain uses TRBV2 with TRBJ2-7; D gene uncertain. CDR1 SNHLY and CDR2 FYNNEI come from the germline V gene. The CDR3 totals 13 residues. Trimming left V 3 bases short and J 0 bases short, with 6 bases between. The CDR3 reads CASSDDPSYEQYF. The CDR3 DNA reads as TGTGCCAGCAGTGACGACCCCTCCTACGAGCAGTACTTC.